A single sample gave rise to the 7 T cell receptor beta chains below, sequenced in a study of T-cell memory formation after mild COVID-19. TCRdb reanalysed the 5' RACE reads using MiXCR and keeps one entry per CDR3 protein. Of a few hundred thousand distinct CDR3 sequences detected, 20% to 25% appear once; the ten largest clones hold around 20%. Sample: PBMCs or a T cell subset sorted from them (not recorded which). These receptor sequences come from a man younger than 35 who had mild COVID-19 (a few samples of this study predate the infection). Cell type and time point are not known.

The J gene is TRBJ2-5, the V gene TRBV7-2, with 7 nucleotides matching TRBD2. CDR3 length equals 15 residues. The V gene's germline CDR1 is SGHTA and CDR2 FQGNSA. Losses at the gene ends were 4 bases for V and 2 bases for J; bases not matched to a gene: 7. Here the CDR3 DNA reads TGTGCCAGCAGCTGGGGGGGAGCGGTACAAGAGACCCAGTACTTC. Translating it yields CASSWGGAVQETQYF.

This clonotype showed up just a few times. The chain employs TRBV15 and TRBJ1-1; a possible D gene is TRBD1 (5 bases). Per the germline V gene, CDR1 is LNHNV and CDR2 is YYDKDF (reference sequence). The CDR3 totals 13 residues. Trimming removed 6 bases from V and 7 bases from J, with 15 bases in between. Here the CDR3 reads CATSQRDGIEAFF. CDR3 nucleotide sequence: TGTGCCACCAGTCAAAGGGACGGGATTGAAGCTTTCTTT.

The J gene is TRBJ2-3, the V gene TRBV12-3 or TRBV12-4, with D possibly being TRBD2 (5 bases). This CDR3 has 12 amino acids. V dropped 6 bases and J dropped 9 bases, with 13 bases sitting between them. DNA of the CDR3: TGTGCCAGCAGCCCCGGGGTAGGAACGCAGTATTTT. It is translated as CASSPGVGTQYF.

This clonotype was observed a few times. The V gene is TRBV7-9, the J gene TRBJ1-6; 9 bases match TRBD1. Trimming removed 5 bases from V and 7 bases from J; junction bases left unmatched: 3. Germline lookup yields CDR1 SEHNR and CDR2 FQNEAQ (reference sequence). The CDR3 extends over 14 amino acids. The CDR3, as DNA: TGTGCCAGCAGCCCGGGACAGGGCAATTCACCCCTCCACTTT. Translation: CASSPGQGNSPLHF.

At least ten counts were recorded for this clonotype. This chain joins TRBV3-1 and TRBJ2-3; 10 bases agree with TRBD2. Germline V gene data show CDR1 as LGHDT and CDR2 as YNNKEL (reference sequence). The CDR3 extends over 15 amino acids. J gave up 2 bases and V 4 bases, and 3 bases lay outside the gene matches. The CDR3, as DNA: TGTGCCAGCAGCCCTAGCGGGGGTCCCACAGATACGCAGTATTTT. Protein product: CASSPSGGPTDTQYF.

The genes are TRBV12-3 or TRBV12-4 and TRBJ1-3; D unclear. Trimming took 2 bases from V and 8 from J, leaving 1 base between them. CDR3 length equals 10 residues. The CDR3 region has the DNA TGTGCCAGCAGTTTACACACCATATATTTT. Translated, it gives CASSLHTIYF.

This clonotype came up a few times. The genes are TRBV20-1 and TRBJ2-1, with 10 bases identical to TRBD2. The V gene's germline CDR1 is DFQATT and CDR2 SNEGSKA (reference sequence). J was trimmed by 4 bases and V by 2 bases; bases with no gene match: 5. The CDR3 consists of 15 residues. CDR3 DNA: TGCAGTGCTAGACTAGCGGGGGTTTCGTACAATGAGCAGTTCTTC. Translation gives CSARLAGVSYNEQFF.